This T cell receptor beta chain was identified in a study of blood T cell repertoires in COVID-19 (dated by TCRdb to about 2020). Broadly, across the study: The collaborator samples originated in the United States, Italy and Spain and spanned the acute and convalescent phases of COVID-19. The dataset comprised deeply sampled blood TCRbeta repertoires from subjects exposed to, actively infected with, or recovered from COVID-19. Where available, HLA class I and class II types were taken from metadata supplied by the sample provider and were not determined by assay-based typing. The samples were drawn from two sources: the first 160 participants of the ongoing ImmuneRACE study, and 1,254 subjects contributed by 6 global collaborators. The repertoires were made available in a free public database intended to serve as a resource for research on the immune response to SARS-CoV-2. The prospective study material was composed of cDNA or gDNA derived from T cells, B-cell-depleted T cells, or PBMCs. Sample metadata almost always included a de-identified subject ID, COVID-19 status, age in years and sex. What the research found in general, with its limitations: The amount of clinical and demographic metadata varied by source and participant and was provided uncurated.

The collaborating institutions used their own protocols to collect whole blood in K2EDTA tubes. Collaborator samples were shipped for TCRbeta analysis as frozen whole blood, isolated PBMCs, or DNA extracted from either sample type. V is pruned by 4 bases and J by 4 bases, leaving 6 bases of the junction without a gene match. Measured from the cysteine to the phenylalanine, the CDR3 is 15 residues long. The read is trimmed to its CDR3 DNA, 45 bases read in frame from base 1. The germline V gene specifies ENHRY as CDR1 and SYGVKD as CDR2. As concerns this clone: Its antigen is currently not known. No base quality information exists; no much larger clone differs at one position.

TCRbeta CDR3 regions were amplified from genomic DNA by means of the immunoSEQ Assay, a bias-controlled multiplex PCR. The paper's processing steps were these. Within the assay, amplification of reference gene primers was used to estimate how many nucleated cells each sample contained. To quantify the absolute abundance of each unique TCRbeta CDR3 rearrangement, sequence reads were collapsed and filtered. For each sample, productive Simpson clonality was calculated as the square root of Simpson's diversity index over productive rearrangements. TCRdb re-hosts the immuneACCESS table, in-frame sequences only. Its copies lack some clones; in the studies checked, an unresolved V gene accounts for under half of them, and the cause for the rest is not known. The V and J calls and clone size come from that table; D and trimming were worked out from the DNA. This sample holds about 60,000 clones; around 90% were observed only once. The ten largest clones take up about 4.7% of the sample.

This chain joins TRBV10-3 to TRBJ2-7, with 11 central nucleotides matching TRBD1. The receptor was derived from a human donor in a cohort sampled during active COVID-19. The sample taken for sequencing was peripheral blood. The CDR3 protein sequence reads: CAISARDRGAYEQYF. The nucleotide sequence is TGTGCCATCAGTGCACGGGACAGGGGGGCGTACGAGCAGTACTTC.